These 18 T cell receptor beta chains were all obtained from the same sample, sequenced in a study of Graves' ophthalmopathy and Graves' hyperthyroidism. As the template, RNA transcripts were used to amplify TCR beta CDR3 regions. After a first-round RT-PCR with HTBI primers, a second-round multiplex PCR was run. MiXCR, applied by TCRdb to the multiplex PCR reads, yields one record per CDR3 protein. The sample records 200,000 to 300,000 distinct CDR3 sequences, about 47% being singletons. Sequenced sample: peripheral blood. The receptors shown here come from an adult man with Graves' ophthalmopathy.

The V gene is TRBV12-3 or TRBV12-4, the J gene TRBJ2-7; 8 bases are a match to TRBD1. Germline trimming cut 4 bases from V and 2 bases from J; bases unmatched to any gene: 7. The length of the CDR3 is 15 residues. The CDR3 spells CASSSGTGYTYEQYF. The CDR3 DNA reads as TGTGCCAGCAGTTCGGGGACAGGCTATACCTACGAGCAGTACTTC.

In DNA, the CDR3 is TGCAGCGTTGGGGGTCTACCCGGGACCGAGCCCTACGAGCAGTACTTC. This codes for CSVGGLPGTEPYEQYF. The rearrangement joins TRBV29-1 to TRBJ2-7; perhaps D is TRBD1 or TRBD2 (5 bases each). From germline, CDR1 is SQVTM and CDR2 ANQGSEA. This CDR3 comprises 16 residues. The germline V and J ends were trimmed by 4 bases and 2 bases, with 21 bases remaining between them.

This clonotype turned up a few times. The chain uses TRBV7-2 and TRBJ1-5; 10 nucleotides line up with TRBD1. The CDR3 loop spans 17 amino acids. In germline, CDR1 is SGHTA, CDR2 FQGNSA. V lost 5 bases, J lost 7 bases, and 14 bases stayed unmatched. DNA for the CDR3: TGTGCCAGCAGCCCTCCGCCGGGACAGGGGATGGGCCAGCCCCAGCATTTT. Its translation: CASSPPPGQGMGQPQHF. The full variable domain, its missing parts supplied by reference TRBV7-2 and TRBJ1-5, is GAGVSQSPSNKVTEKGKDVELRCDPISGHTALYWYRQSLGQGLEFLIYFQGNSAPDKSGLPSDRFSAERTGGSVSTLTIQRTQQEDSAVYLCASSPPPGQGMGQPQHFGDGTRLSIL.

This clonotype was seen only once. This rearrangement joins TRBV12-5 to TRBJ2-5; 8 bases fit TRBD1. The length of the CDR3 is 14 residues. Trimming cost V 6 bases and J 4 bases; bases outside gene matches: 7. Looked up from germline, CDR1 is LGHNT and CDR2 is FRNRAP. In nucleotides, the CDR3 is TGTGCTAGTGGCCCCGGACAGGGTGGAGAGACCCAGTACTTC. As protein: CASGPGQGGETQYF.

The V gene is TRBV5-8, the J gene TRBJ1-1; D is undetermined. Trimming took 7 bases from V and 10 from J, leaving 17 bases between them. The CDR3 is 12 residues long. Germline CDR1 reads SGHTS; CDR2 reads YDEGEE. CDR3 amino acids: CASGKFPEVAFF. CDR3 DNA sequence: TGTGCCAGCGGCAAATTCCCGGAGGTAGCTTTCTTT.

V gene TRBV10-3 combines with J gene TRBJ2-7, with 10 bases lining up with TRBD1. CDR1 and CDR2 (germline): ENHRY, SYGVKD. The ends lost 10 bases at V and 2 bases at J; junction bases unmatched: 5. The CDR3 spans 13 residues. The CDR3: CASTGQGAYEQYF. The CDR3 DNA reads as TGTGCCAGCACTGGACAGGGGGCCTACGAGCAGTACTTC.

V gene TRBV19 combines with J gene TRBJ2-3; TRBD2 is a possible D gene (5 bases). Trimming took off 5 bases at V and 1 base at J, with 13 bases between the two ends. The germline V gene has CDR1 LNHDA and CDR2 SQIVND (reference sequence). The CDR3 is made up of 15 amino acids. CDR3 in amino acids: CASSPGGARTDTQYF. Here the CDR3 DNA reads TGTGCCAGTAGTCCAGGAGGAGCGCGCACAGATACGCAGTATTTT.

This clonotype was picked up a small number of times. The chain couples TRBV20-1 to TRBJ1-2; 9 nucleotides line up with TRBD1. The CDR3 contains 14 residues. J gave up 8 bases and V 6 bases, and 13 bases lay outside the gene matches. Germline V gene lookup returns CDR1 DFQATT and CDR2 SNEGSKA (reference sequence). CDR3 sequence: CSAPKQGAFLGYTF. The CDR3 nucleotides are TGCAGTGCACCAAAACAGGGGGCGTTCCTCGGCTACACCTTC.

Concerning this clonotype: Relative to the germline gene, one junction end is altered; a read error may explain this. CDR3 DNA: TGTGCCACCAGTGAGGTGGGACAGGGATTCGCCTACGAGCAGTACTTC. It codes for CATSEVGQGFAYEQYF. V and J are TRBV10-3 and TRBJ2-7; 9 bases fit TRBD1. The germline V gene encodes CDR1 ENHRY and CDR2 SYGVKD. The CDR3 loop spans 16 amino acids.

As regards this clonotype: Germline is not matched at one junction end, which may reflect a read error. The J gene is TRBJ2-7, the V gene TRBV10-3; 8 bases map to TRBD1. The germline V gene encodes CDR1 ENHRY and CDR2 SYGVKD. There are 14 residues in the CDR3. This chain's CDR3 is CASSGPGQVYEQYF. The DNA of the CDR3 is TGTGCCAGCAGTGGACCGGGACAGGTCTACGAGCAGTACTTC.

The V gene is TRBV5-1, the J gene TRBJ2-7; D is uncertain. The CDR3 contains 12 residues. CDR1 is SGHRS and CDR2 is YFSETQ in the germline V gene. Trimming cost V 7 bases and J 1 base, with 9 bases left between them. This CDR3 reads CASGLGSYEQYF. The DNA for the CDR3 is TGCGCCAGCGGTCTGGGGTCCTACGAGCAGTACTTC. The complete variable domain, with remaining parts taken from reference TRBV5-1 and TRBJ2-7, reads KAGVTQTPRYLIKTRGQQVTLSCSPISGHRSVSWYQQTPGQGLQFLFEYFSETQRNKGNFPGRFSGRQFSNSRSEMNVSTLELGDSALYLCASGLGSYEQYFGPGTRLTVT.

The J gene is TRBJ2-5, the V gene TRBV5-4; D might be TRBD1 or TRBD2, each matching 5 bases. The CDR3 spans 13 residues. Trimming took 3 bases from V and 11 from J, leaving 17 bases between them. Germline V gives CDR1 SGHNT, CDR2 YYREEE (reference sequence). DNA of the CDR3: TGTGCCAGCAGCTGGGGACCAGGCTACGGGCAGTACTTC. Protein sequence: CASSWGPGYGQYF.

The CDR3 region is CASSPRAGTNEKLFF. CDR3 bases: TGTGCCAGCAGCCCCAGAGCGGGTACTAATGAAAAACTGTTTTTT. The chain uses TRBV9 and TRBJ1-4; D uncertain. V was pared by 4 bases and J by 2 bases, with 12 bases between. CDR1 SGDLS and CDR2 YYNGEE come from the germline V gene. There are 15 residues in the CDR3.

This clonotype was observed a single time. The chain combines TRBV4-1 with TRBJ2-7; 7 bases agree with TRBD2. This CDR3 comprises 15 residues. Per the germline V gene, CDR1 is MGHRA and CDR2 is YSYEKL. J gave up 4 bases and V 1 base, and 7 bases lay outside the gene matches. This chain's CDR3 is CASSQGGAGRYEQYF. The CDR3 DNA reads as TGCGCCAGCAGCCAAGGTGGAGCGGGGAGGTACGAGCAGTACTTC.

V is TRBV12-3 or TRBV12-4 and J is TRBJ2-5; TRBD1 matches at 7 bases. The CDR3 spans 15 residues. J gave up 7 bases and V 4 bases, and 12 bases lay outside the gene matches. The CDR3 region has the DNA TGTGCCAGCAGTTCCGCCTCCCGGACAGGTTGGACCCAGTACTTC. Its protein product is CASSSASRTGWTQYF.

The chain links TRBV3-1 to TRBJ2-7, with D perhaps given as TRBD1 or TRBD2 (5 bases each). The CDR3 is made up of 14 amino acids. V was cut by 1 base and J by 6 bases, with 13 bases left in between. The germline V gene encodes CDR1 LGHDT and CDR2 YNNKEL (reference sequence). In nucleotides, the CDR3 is TGTGCCAGCAGCCAAGGGGGGAGTGGCGGCGAGCAGTACTTC. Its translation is CASSQGGSGGEQYF.

CDR3 residues: CSARVVPSNQPQHF. The DNA of the CDR3 is TGCAGTGCTAGAGTCGTACCTAGCAATCAGCCCCAGCATTTT. The V gene is TRBV20-1, the J gene TRBJ1-5; D call uncertain. This CDR3 comprises 14 residues. V lost 1 base and J lost 0, with 7 bases in between. From germline, CDR1 is DFQATT and CDR2 SNEGSKA (reference sequence).

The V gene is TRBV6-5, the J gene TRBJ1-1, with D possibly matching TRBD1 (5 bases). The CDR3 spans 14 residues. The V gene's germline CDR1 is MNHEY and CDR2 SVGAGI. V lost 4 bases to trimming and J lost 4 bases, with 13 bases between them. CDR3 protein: CASSSTVRGTEAFF. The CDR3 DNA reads TGTGCCAGCAGTTCCACGGTGAGGGGCACTGAAGCTTTCTTT.